Listed below are T cell receptor beta chains from one sample, sequenced in a study of OX40 agonist ivuxolimab in advanced cancers. Sequencing was performed with immunoSEQ multiplex PCR; in TCRdb, only in-frame clones are kept and a portion is missing. The sample lists around 72,000 clones, 81% occurring once. This material consisted of CD4+ or CD8+ T cells sorted from blood, taken in a trial of the OX40 agonist ivuxolimab. The receptors originated from an adult with an advanced solid tumor such as melanoma, head and neck, liver or kidney cancer. The CDR3 runs from the conserved cysteine through the conserved F or W. Each record gives: CDR3 protein, CDR3 DNA, clone size, V gene, D gene, J gene. A D gene is named only where the DNA matches it firmly. Expanded clones are given a class, and other clones once, few, many or no size at all.

CDR3aa: CASSQDPSTGAHSEQYF
CDR3nt: TGTGCCAGCAGCCAAGATCCCTCGACGGGGGCTCATTCCGAGCAGTACTTC
abundance: .
v_gene: TRBV4-2
d_gene: .
j_gene: TRBJ2-7

CDR3aa: CASSLSSVLNEQFF
CDR3nt: TGTGCCAGCAGCTTAAGCTCCGTCCTGAATGAGCAGTTCTTC
abundance: .
v_gene: TRBV7-2
d_gene: .
j_gene: TRBJ2-1

CDR3aa: CASSYTGKKQYF
CDR3nt: TGTGCCAGCAGTTACACCGGGAAAAAGCAGTACTTC
abundance: once
v_gene: TRBV2
d_gene: .
j_gene: TRBJ2-7

CDR3aa: CASSPNRAETQYF
CDR3nt: TGTGCCAGCTCACCAAACAGGGCAGAGACCCAGTACTTC
abundance: .
v_gene: TRBV18
d_gene: .
j_gene: TRBJ2-5

CDR3aa: CSVDPQDYGYTF
CDR3nt: TGCAGCGTTGACCCACAAGACTATGGCTACACCTTC
abundance: few
v_gene: TRBV29-1
d_gene: .
j_gene: TRBJ1-2

CDR3aa: CASSVGGTLYNEQFF
CDR3nt: TGTGCCAGCAGCGTAGGTGGGACTCTATACAATGAGCAGTTCTTC
abundance: .
v_gene: TRBV9
d_gene: .
j_gene: TRBJ2-1

CDR3aa: CASSADATGIGNTIYF
CDR3nt: TGTGCCAGCAGCGCAGACGCGACAGGGATCGGAAACACCATATATTTT
abundance: .
v_gene: TRBV9
d_gene: TRBD1
j_gene: TRBJ1-3

CDR3aa: CASLTFRAGRTEAFF
CDR3nt: TGTGCCAGCCTTACGTTCAGGGCAGGTCGCACTGAAGCTTTCTTT
abundance: .
v_gene: TRBV2
d_gene: .
j_gene: TRBJ1-1

CDR3aa: CAWIKLAGNKETQYF
CDR3nt: TGTGCCTGGATTAAACTAGCGGGAAACAAAGAGACCCAGTACTTC
abundance: .
v_gene: TRBV30
d_gene: TRBD2
j_gene: TRBJ2-5

CDR3aa: CASIVSEKNTEAFF
CDR3nt: TGTGCCAGCATAGTGAGTGAGAAGAACACTGAAGCTTTCTTT
abundance: .
v_gene: TRBV2
d_gene: .
j_gene: TRBJ1-1

CDR3aa: CASSGTSGRASWLFF
CDR3nt: TGTGCCAGCAGTGGGACTAGCGGGAGGGCCTCATGGCTGTTTTTT
abundance: .
v_gene: TRBV6-6
d_gene: TRBD2
j_gene: TRBJ2-2

CDR3aa: CATSAYGTKNTGELFF
CDR3nt: TGTGCCACCAGCGCCTACGGGACGAAGAACACCGGGGAGCTGTTTTTT
abundance: .
v_gene: TRBV15
d_gene: .
j_gene: TRBJ2-2

CDR3aa: CATAGSGNQPQHF
CDR3nt: TGTGCCACCGCCGGTTCTGGGAATCAGCCCCAGCATTTT
abundance: .
v_gene: TRBV19
d_gene: .
j_gene: TRBJ1-5

CDR3aa: CSGGQNPHITDNEQFF
CDR3nt: TGCAGCGGGGGACAGAACCCTCATATTACAGACAATGAGCAGTTCTTC
abundance: .
v_gene: TRBV29-1
d_gene: TRBD1
j_gene: TRBJ2-1

CDR3aa: CASSQTPQVTSGNTIYF
CDR3nt: TGCGCCAGCAGCCAAACCCCCCAGGTTACATCTGGAAACACCATATATTTT
abundance: .
v_gene: TRBV4-1
d_gene: .
j_gene: TRBJ1-3

CDR3aa: CASSVGQGNTGELFF
CDR3nt: TGTGCCAGCAGCGTAGGGCAGGGGAACACCGGGGAGCTGTTTTTT
abundance: .
v_gene: TRBV9
d_gene: .
j_gene: TRBJ2-2

CDR3aa: CAWRVAGAGNQPQHF
CDR3nt: TGTGCCTGGAGAGTTGCAGGGGCTGGCAATCAGCCCCAGCATTTT
abundance: .
v_gene: TRBV30
d_gene: .
j_gene: TRBJ1-5

CDR3aa: CASSRLASNTDTQYF
CDR3nt: TGTGCCAGCAGTCGCCTAGCTTCCAACACAGATACGCAGTATTTT
abundance: .
v_gene: TRBV7-2
d_gene: .
j_gene: TRBJ2-3

CDR3aa: CASSAQGGNSPLHF
CDR3nt: TGTGCCAGCAGCGCCCAGGGGGGTAATTCACCCCTCCACTTT
abundance: .
v_gene: TRBV5-6
d_gene: TRBD1
j_gene: TRBJ1-6

CDR3aa: CASSPRTGVGEKLFF
CDR3nt: TGTGCCAGCTCACCCCGGACAGGGGTTGGCGAAAAACTGTTTTTT
abundance: .
v_gene: TRBV18
d_gene: TRBD1
j_gene: TRBJ1-4

CDR3aa: CASGDIGGEQYF
CDR3nt: TGTGCCAGCGGGGACATTGGAGGTGAGCAGTACTTC
abundance: .
v_gene: TRBV27
d_gene: .
j_gene: TRBJ2-7

CDR3aa: CASGMGDRATEAFF
CDR3nt: TGTGCCAGCGGCATGGGGGACAGGGCCACTGAAGCTTTCTTT
abundance: once
v_gene: TRBV4-2
d_gene: TRBD1
j_gene: TRBJ1-1

CDR3aa: CASSKKPDGAGPNRNTEAFF
CDR3nt: TGTGCCAGCAGTAAAAAACCCGACGGGGCAGGACCGAACCGTAACACTGAAGCTTTCTTT
abundance: .
v_gene: TRBV21-1
d_gene: .
j_gene: TRBJ1-1

CDR3aa: CASSPGANQPQHF
CDR3nt: TGTGCCAGCAGCCCGGGGGCGAATCAGCCCCAGCATTTT
abundance: .
v_gene: TRBV7-3
d_gene: .
j_gene: TRBJ1-5

CDR3aa: CASNRGGGEKLFF
CDR3nt: TGTGCCAGCAACAGGGGAGGGGGTGAAAAACTGTTTTTT
abundance: .
v_gene: TRBV7-9
d_gene: TRBD1
j_gene: TRBJ1-4

CDR3aa: CASSSPGSTDTQYF
CDR3nt: TGCGCCAGCAGCTCCCCAGGGAGTACAGATACGCAGTATTTT
abundance: .
v_gene: TRBV5-1
d_gene: .
j_gene: TRBJ2-3

CDR3aa: CASSVTSGSSYEQYF
CDR3nt: TGTGCCAGCAGCGTAACTAGCGGGAGCTCCTACGAGCAGTACTTC
abundance: .
v_gene: TRBV7-3
d_gene: TRBD2
j_gene: TRBJ2-7

CDR3aa: CASRTGENIQYF
CDR3nt: TGTGCCAGCAGGACAGGGGAAAACATTCAGTACTTC
abundance: few
v_gene: TRBV6-1
d_gene: TRBD1
j_gene: TRBJ2-4

CDR3aa: CASSARTGGRGYEQYF
CDR3nt: TGTGCCAGTAGTGCTCGGACAGGGGGCCGAGGTTACGAGCAGTACTTC
abundance: once
v_gene: TRBV19
d_gene: TRBD1
j_gene: TRBJ2-7

CDR3aa: CASSLESRNEQFF
CDR3nt: TGTGCCAGCAGCTTAGAATCCCGCAATGAGCAGTTCTTC
abundance: .
v_gene: TRBV7-3
d_gene: .
j_gene: TRBJ2-1

CDR3aa: CASRPGAGNTGELFF
CDR3nt: TGTGCCAGTAGGCCCGGGGCAGGAAACACCGGGGAGCTGTTTTTT
abundance: .
v_gene: TRBV7-9
d_gene: .
j_gene: TRBJ2-2

CDR3aa: CASSSPRGNQQYEQYF
CDR3nt: TGTGCCAGCAGCTCACCACGGGGTAACCAACAGTACGAGCAGTACTTC
abundance: .
v_gene: TRBV7-9
d_gene: .
j_gene: TRBJ2-7

CDR3aa: CASSKGRIPDNSPLHF
CDR3nt: TGCGCCAGCAGCAAGGGACGTATACCCGATAATTCACCCCTCCACTTT
abundance: .
v_gene: TRBV4-1
d_gene: .
j_gene: TRBJ1-6

CDR3aa: CAWSVSGNYEQYF
CDR3nt: TGTGCCTGGAGTGTGTCCGGGAACTACGAGCAGTACTTC
abundance: .
v_gene: TRBV30
d_gene: .
j_gene: TRBJ2-7

CDR3aa: CASSLRTGNQPQHF
CDR3nt: TGTGCCAGCAGCCTCCGGACAGGGAATCAGCCCCAGCATTTT
abundance: few
v_gene: TRBV5-8
d_gene: TRBD1
j_gene: TRBJ1-5

CDR3aa: CASSQPGGGFGELFF
CDR3nt: TGTGCCAGCAGCCAGCCCGGGGGAGGGTTCGGGGAGCTGTTTTTT
abundance: .
v_gene: TRBV14
d_gene: TRBD2
j_gene: TRBJ2-2

CDR3aa: CASSLRTGQGLSTEAFF
CDR3nt: TGCGCCAGCAGCTTGCGGACAGGGCAAGGTTTGAGCACTGAAGCTTTCTTT
abundance: .
v_gene: TRBV5-1
d_gene: TRBD1
j_gene: TRBJ1-1

CDR3aa: CASSLIPGNEQFF
CDR3nt: TGCGCCAGCAGCTTGATACCGGGGAATGAGCAGTTCTTC
abundance: .
v_gene: TRBV5-1
d_gene: .
j_gene: TRBJ2-1

CDR3aa: CASSEWGNQPQHF
CDR3nt: TGTGCCAGCAGTGAATGGGGCAATCAGCCCCAGCATTTT
abundance: .
v_gene: TRBV6-1
d_gene: .
j_gene: TRBJ1-5

CDR3aa: CASSSTLGSNYEQYF
CDR3nt: TGTGCCAGCAGCTCCACCCTCGGGAGTAACTACGAGCAGTACTTC
abundance: .
v_gene: TRBV5-4
d_gene: .
j_gene: TRBJ2-7

CDR3aa: CASSYSMRTAIEAFF
CDR3nt: TGTGCCAGCAGTTACTCGATGAGAACAGCTATTGAAGCTTTCTTT
abundance: .
v_gene: TRBV6-5
d_gene: .
j_gene: TRBJ1-1

CDR3aa: CASRQSPGTQQETQYF
CDR3nt: TGCGCCAGCAGGCAGTCGCCCGGGACACAGCAAGAGACCCAGTACTTC
abundance: .
v_gene: TRBV5-1
d_gene: .
j_gene: TRBJ2-5